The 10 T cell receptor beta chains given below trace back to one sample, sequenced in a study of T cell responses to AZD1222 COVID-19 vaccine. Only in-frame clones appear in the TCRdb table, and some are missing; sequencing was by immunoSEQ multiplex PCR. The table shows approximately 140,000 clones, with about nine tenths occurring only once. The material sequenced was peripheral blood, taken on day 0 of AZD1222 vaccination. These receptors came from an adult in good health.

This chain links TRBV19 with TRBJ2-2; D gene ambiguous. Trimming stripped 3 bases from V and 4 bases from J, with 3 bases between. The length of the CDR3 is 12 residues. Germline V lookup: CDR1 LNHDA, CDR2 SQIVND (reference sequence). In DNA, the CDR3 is TGTGCCAGTAGTATTGCCACCGGGGAGCTGTTTTTT. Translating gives CASSIATGELFF.

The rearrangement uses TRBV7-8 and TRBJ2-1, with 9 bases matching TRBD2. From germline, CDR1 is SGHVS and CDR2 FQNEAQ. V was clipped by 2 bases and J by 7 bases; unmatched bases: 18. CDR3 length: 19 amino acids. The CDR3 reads CASSLIGAARRGGLNEQFF. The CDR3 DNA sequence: TGTGCCAGCAGCTTAATTGGAGCCGCTCGGCGGGGGGGGCTTAATGAGCAGTTCTTC.

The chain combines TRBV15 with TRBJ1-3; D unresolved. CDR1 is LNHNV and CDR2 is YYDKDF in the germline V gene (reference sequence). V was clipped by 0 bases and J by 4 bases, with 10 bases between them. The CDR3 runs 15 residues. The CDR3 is CATSRESGYGNTIYF. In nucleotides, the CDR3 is TGTGCCACCAGCAGAGAATCGGGCTACGGAAACACCATATATTTT.

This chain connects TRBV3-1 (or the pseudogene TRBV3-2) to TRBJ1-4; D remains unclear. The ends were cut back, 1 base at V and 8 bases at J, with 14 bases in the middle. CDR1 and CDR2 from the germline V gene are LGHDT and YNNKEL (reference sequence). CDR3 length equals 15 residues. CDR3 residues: CASSQGGGSVEKLFF. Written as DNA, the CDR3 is TGTGCCAGCAGCCAAGGAGGTGGGAGTGTAGAAAAACTGTTTTTT.

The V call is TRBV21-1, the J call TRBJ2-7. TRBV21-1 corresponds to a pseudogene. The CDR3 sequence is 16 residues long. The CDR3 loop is CASSIPEKGPPYEQYF. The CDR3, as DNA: TGTGCCAGCAGCATACCCGAAAAAGGCCCCCCCTACGAGCAGTACTTC.

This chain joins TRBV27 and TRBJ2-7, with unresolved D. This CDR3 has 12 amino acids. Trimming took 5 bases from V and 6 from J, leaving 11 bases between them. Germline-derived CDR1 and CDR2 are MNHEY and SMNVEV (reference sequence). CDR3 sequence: CASSNPLREQYF. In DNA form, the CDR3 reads TGTGCCAGCAGTAACCCCCTGCGCGAGCAGTACTTC.

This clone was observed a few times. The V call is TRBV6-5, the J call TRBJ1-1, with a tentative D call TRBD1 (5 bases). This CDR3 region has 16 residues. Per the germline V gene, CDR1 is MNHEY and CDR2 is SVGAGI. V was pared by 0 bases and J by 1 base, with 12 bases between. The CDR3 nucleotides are TGTGCCAGCAGTTACTCGGGGGAAACTCCGAACACTGAAGCTTTCTTT. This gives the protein CASSYSGETPNTEAFF.

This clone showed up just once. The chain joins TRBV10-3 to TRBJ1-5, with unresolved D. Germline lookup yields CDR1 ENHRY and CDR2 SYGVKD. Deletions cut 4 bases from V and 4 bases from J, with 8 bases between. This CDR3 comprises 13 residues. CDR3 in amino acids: CAISGEVNQPQHF. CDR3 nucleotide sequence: TGTGCCATCAGTGGAGAGGTGAATCAGCCCCAGCATTTT.

The CDR3 loop reads CASSVGRTPRQYF. The DNA of the CDR3 is TGTGCCAGCAGCGTAGGTAGGACTCCTAGGCAGTACTTC. The chain uses TRBV9 and TRBJ2-7; D is possibly TRBD2 (5 bases). Trimming shortened V by 0 bases and J by 9 bases, and 13 bases separated the two germline ends. The length of the CDR3 is 13 residues. Looked up from germline, CDR1 is SGDLS and CDR2 is YYNGEE.

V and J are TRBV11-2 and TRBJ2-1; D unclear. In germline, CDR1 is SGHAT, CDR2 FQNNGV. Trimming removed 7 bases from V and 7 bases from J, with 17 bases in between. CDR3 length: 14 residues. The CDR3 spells CASTQWVQSNEQFF. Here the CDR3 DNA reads TGTGCCAGCACCCAGTGGGTACAGTCGAATGAGCAGTTCTTC.